The clone carrying this T cell receptor (beta chain) was seen just once. The sample belongs to a study of technical replicates of blood from a few donors. CDR1 and CDR2 (germline): LNHDA, SQIVND (reference sequence). Trimming took off 9 bases at V and 5 bases at J, with 19 bases between the two ends. This CDR3 has 14 residues. The table came from immunoSEQ multiplex PCR; TCRdb's copy has only in-frame clones and leaves some out. Found here are tens of thousands of clones, under 97% of them singletons; the top ten hold roughly 0.4%. V gene TRBV19 combines with J gene TRBJ1-1; D might be TRBD1 (5 bases). The sample taken for sequencing was T cells isolated from PBMCs. The clonotype originates from a human donor in good health. The DNA of the CDR3 is TGTGCCAGCGGTGAATTGGGGGGGAGGACTGAAGCTTTCTTT. It yields the protein CASGELGGRTEAFF.